The 6 T cell receptor beta chains reported below all come from one sample, sequenced in a study of graft-versus-host responses after intestinal transplantation. For these receptors, no antigen is known. Measured with immunoSEQ multiplex PCR; TCRdb has only the in-frame clones, and not every one. Of about 100,000 clones listed, about 90% are singletons. The starting material was unstimulated CD4+ T cells sorted from spleen or lymph node cells, obtained before transplant. These receptors were collected from a human donor who was the organ donor for an intestinal transplant.

This CDR3 reads CASSFEQGSTEAFF. CDR3 nucleotides: TGTGCCAGCAGCTTCGAACAGGGGAGCACTGAAGCTTTCTTT. The V gene is TRBV11-2, the J gene TRBJ1-1; 7 bases fit TRBD1. From germline, CDR1 is SGHAT and CDR2 FQNNGV. The length of the CDR3 is 14 residues. V was pared by 3 bases and J by 4 bases, with 5 bases of the junction left unmatched. The full variable domain, in which reference TRBV11-2 and TRBJ1-1 provide the parts outside the CDR3, is EAGVAQSPRYKIIEKRQSVAFWCNPISGHATLYWYQQILGQGPKLLIQFQNNGVVDDSQLPKDRFSAERLKGVDSTLKIQPAKLEDSAVYLCASSFEQGSTEAFFGQGTRLTVV.

The chain couples TRBV25-1 to TRBJ2-5; D is undetermined. CDR3 length: 15 amino acids. The V gene's germline CDR1 is MGHDK and CDR2 SYGVNS. Trimming cost V 1 base and J 2 bases, with 11 bases left between them. CDR3 nucleotide sequence: TGTGCCAGCAGTGAATTGGGTCAGAAACAAGAGACCCAGTACTTC. It encodes CASSELGQKQETQYF.

The J gene is TRBJ1-4, the V gene TRBV19; TRBD1 agrees at 9 bases. Germline V gene lookup returns CDR1 LNHDA and CDR2 SQIVND (reference sequence). This CDR3 contains 14 residues. V dropped 5 bases and J dropped 8; count of bases not matched to a gene: 6. CDR3 region: CASSLQGAREKLFF. Written as DNA, the CDR3 is TGTGCCAGTAGTTTACAGGGGGCAAGGGAAAAACTGTTTTTT.

The chain employs TRBV27 and TRBJ2-7; no definite D call. The CDR3 has 14 residues. Germline values: CDR1 MNHEY, CDR2 SMNVEV (reference sequence). V shed 2 bases and J shed 0 bases, with 8 bases lying between them. CDR3 in amino acids: CASSLHPLSYEQYF. In DNA form, the CDR3 reads TGTGCCAGCAGTTTACATCCTCTCTCCTACGAGCAGTACTTC.

This CDR3 is CASRTGGGVGTQYF. The CDR3 nucleotides are TGTGCCAGCAGAACGGGAGGGGGGGTAGGGACCCAGTACTTC. The chain has TRBV27 and TRBJ2-5; 8 positions agree with TRBD2. The J segment lost 7 bases and the V segment lost 6 bases, leaving 10 bases of the junction unmatched. This CDR3 spans 14 amino acids. Germline-derived CDR1 and CDR2 are MNHEY and SMNVEV (reference sequence).

This clone was observed a single time. The chain couples TRBV5-1 to TRBJ2-4, with no clear D. Trimming took 0 bases from V and 4 from J, leaving 14 bases between them. This CDR3 region has 16 residues. Germline V gives CDR1 SGHRS, CDR2 YFSETQ. The DNA of the CDR3 is TGCGCCAGCAGCTTGGCTACTGTAGGCAGAAAAAACATTCAGTACTTC. Translated: CASSLATVGRKNIQYF.